Sequencing of this TCR beta chain was carried out in a study of T cell repertoires in cytomegalovirus infection. About the study: TCR beta signatures that were public indicated CMV infection and matching HLA type. Overall study results and limits: Pooled public TCR beta family frequency picked out CMV carriers with the relevant HLA. HLA-C-restricted, CMV-specific TCR beta clonotypes were dominant ex vivo.

V was pared by 7 bases and J by 13 bases, with 23 bases between. There are 14 residues in the CDR3. In germline, CDR1 is MNHEY, CDR2 SMNVEV (reference sequence). TCRdb independently ran MiXCR on the reads; one entry per CDR3 protein. Seen here are over 250,000 distinct CDR3 sequences, 25% observed once, and the top ten hold approximately 15%. This clonotype is a singleton in its sample. What it recognizes is unknown. This rearrangement joins TRBV27 to TRBJ2-1; D might be TRBD2 (5 bases). This TCR was recovered from a human donor in good health (CMV status not recorded). Some clones in this sample may be carry-over from other donors' samples. Sequencing was performed on PBMCs. The CDR3 DNA sequence: TGTGCCAGCACCCCGGGGAGCCCTTTTCAGGATCAGTTCTTC. It yields the protein CASTPGSPFQDQFF.